This paragraph covers one T cell receptor beta chain sequence. The V end was cut by 2 bases, the J end by 3 bases, with 2 bases between. This CDR3 has 11 amino acids. Germline V CDR1 and CDR2: SGHNT, YYREEE (reference sequence). The data stem from a study of cytomegalovirus exposure and HLA in healthy donors. Assay used: immunoSEQ multiplex PCR; TCRdb lists only in-frame clones, some missing. The table includes 250,000 to 350,000 clones, around 87% detected once. The V gene is TRBV5-4, the J gene TRBJ1-1; no firm D call. The TCR comes from a woman aged 25 to 39 in good health and CMV-seropositive. Sequencing used PBMCs. The CDR3 DNA follows: TGTGCCAGCAGCTTTCACACTGAAGCTTTCTTT. It specifies CASSFHTEAFF.